Presented here are 21 T cell receptor beta chains from one specimen sequenced in a study of cytomegalovirus exposure and HLA in healthy donors. Method: immunoSEQ multiplex PCR; TCRdb's copy keeps in-frame clones and lacks some. The table has around 250,000 clones, nearly 90% seen once. Material: PBMCs. These TCRs come from a woman aged 18-30 years in good health and CMV-seronegative.

This chain links TRBV29-1 with TRBJ2-5, with D possibly matching TRBD2 (7 bases). Trimming took 6 bases from V and 5 from J, leaving 13 bases between them. The CDR3 runs 12 residues. Germline CDR1 SQVTM, CDR2 ANQGSEA. The CDR3: CSVRGAGETQYF. The CDR3 region has the DNA TGCAGCGTCCGGGGGGCCGGGGAGACCCAGTACTTC.

This chain connects TRBV9 to TRBJ1-4, with D unresolved. CDR1 SGDLS and CDR2 YYNGEE come from the germline V gene. CDR3 length: 15 residues. V was trimmed by 5 bases and J by 3 bases, leaving 14 bases between them. The CDR3 region has the DNA TGTGCCAGCAGTGTGGGGAGGTCGGCTAATGAAAAACTGTTTTTT. Protein product: CASSVGRSANEKLFF.

The genes are TRBV4-1 and TRBJ2-3, with a weak D call TRBD2 (6 bases). The CDR3 runs to 16 residues. Germline assignment: CDR1 MGHRA and CDR2 YSYEKL. Trimming removed 0 bases at V and 2 bases at J, with 12 bases between. CDR3 coding DNA: TGCGCCAGCAGCCAAGATCTCGCGGGGTCCACAGATACGCAGTATTTT. Residues: CASSQDLAGSTDTQYF.

The rearrangement joins TRBV6-1 to TRBJ1-5, with D perhaps TRBD1 (5 bases). Trimming shortened V by 3 bases and J by 2 bases, and 11 bases separated the two germline ends. The CDR3 loop spans 15 amino acids. CDR1 is MNHNS and CDR2 is SASEGT in the germline V gene. Here the CDR3 DNA reads TGTGCCAGCAGTGATCCGGGGGTAGGCAATCAGCCCCAGCATTTT. Amino acids: CASSDPGVGNQPQHF.

The chain links TRBV19 to TRBJ1-5, with TRBD1 as a possible D gene (5 bases). The CDR3 extends over 17 amino acids. Germline assignment: CDR1 LNHDA and CDR2 SQIVND (reference sequence). The V gene lost 3 bases and the J gene lost 0 bases, with 15 bases spanning the gap. The DNA of the CDR3 is TGTGCCAGTAGTATGTGGGGGGGATCGGATAGCAATCAGCCCCAGCATTTT. Its translation: CASSMWGGSDSNQPQHF.

CDR3 sequence (DNA): TGTGCCAGCAGTAGACAGTCTCAAGAGACCCAGTACTTC. Its protein product is CASSRQSQETQYF. The rearrangement uses TRBV6-5 and TRBJ2-5; possible D gene TRBD1, 5 bases. CDR1 MNHEY and CDR2 SVGAGI come from the germline V gene. Trimming took 5 bases from V and 2 from J, leaving 9 bases between them. The CDR3 runs to 13 residues.

The chain joins TRBV6-5 to TRBJ2-3; 8 bases agree with TRBD2. The CDR3 consists of 16 residues. V shed 0 bases and J 7 bases; nucleotides not matched to a gene: 9. Germline CDR1 is MNHEY and CDR2 is SVGAGI. CDR3 sequence reads: CASSYSSRGGLYTQYF. In DNA form, the CDR3 reads TGTGCCAGCAGTTACTCGTCTCGGGGGGGCTTGTATACGCAGTATTTT.

The chain employs TRBV28 and TRBJ1-1; D ambiguous. This CDR3 is built from 15 residues. Trimming shortened V by 3 bases and J by 1 base, and 12 bases separated the two germline ends. Germline assignment: CDR1 MDHEN and CDR2 SYDVKM. This chain's CDR3 is CASSLSRRQNTEAFF. Here the CDR3 DNA reads TGTGCCAGCAGTTTGTCGCGCAGACAGAACACTGAAGCTTTCTTT.

The J gene is TRBJ1-3, the V gene TRBV4-1; a possible D gene is TRBD1 (6 bases). This CDR3 has 17 residues. The V and J ends lost 4 bases and 1 base respectively, with 17 bases between them. The germline gives CDR1 MGHRA, CDR2 YSYEKL. CDR3 loop: CASSRTPLGASGNTIYF. CDR3 bases: TGCGCCAGCAGCCGGACCCCCCTGGGGGCATCTGGAAACACCATATATTTT.

The chain combines TRBV7-8 with TRBJ1-2; D may be TRBD1 (5 bases). Germline V gives CDR1 SGHVS, CDR2 FQNEAQ. This CDR3 contains 16 residues. Trimming shortened V by 3 bases and J by 8 bases, and 22 bases separated the two germline ends. CDR3 protein: CASSFSPGTSQGGYTF. Written as DNA, the CDR3 is TGTGCCAGCAGCTTTAGCCCTGGGACTTCCCAAGGGGGCTACACCTTC.

The chain links TRBV6-1 to TRBJ1-4; 10 nucleotides match TRBD1. Germline values: CDR1 MNHNS, CDR2 SASEGT. The CDR3 sequence is 15 residues long. V dropped 3 bases and J dropped 13; count of bases not matched to a gene: 11. CDR3 coding DNA: TGTGCCAGCAGTGAGGGCGGGACAGGGGTCGAGGCACTGTTTTTT. As protein: CASSEGGTGVEALFF.

The chain recombines TRBV7-7 with TRBJ2-2; D remains ambiguous. This CDR3 spans 15 amino acids. Looked up from germline, CDR1 is SSHAT and CDR2 is FNYEAQ (reference sequence). V lost 3 bases to trimming and J lost 3 bases, with 11 bases between them. CDR3 bases: TGTGCCAGCAGCTTTTATCCCGGTTACACCGGGGAGCTGTTTTTT. Amino acid sequence: CASSFYPGYTGELFF.

V and J are TRBV5-1 and TRBJ2-1, with TRBD1 matching over 9 bases. Germline CDR1 SGHRS, CDR2 YFSETQ. The V segment lost 0 bases and the J segment 7 bases; nucleotides outside the gene matches: 5. The CDR3 has 15 residues. CDR3 in amino acids: CASSLAGTGLNEQFF. In DNA, the CDR3 is TGCGCCAGCAGCTTGGCCGGGACAGGGTTAAATGAGCAGTTCTTC.

CDR3 in amino acids: CASADKQGKKLFF. CDR3 DNA: TGTGCCAGCGCTGATAAACAGGGGAAAAAACTGTTTTTT. The J gene is TRBJ1-4, the V gene TRBV6-1; 7 positions match TRBD1. This CDR3 is built from 13 residues. The J segment lost 9 bases and the V segment lost 8 bases, leaving 9 bases of the junction unmatched. Germline CDR1 reads MNHNS; CDR2 reads SASEGT.

The V call is TRBV7-9, the J call TRBJ2-1; 8 nucleotides line up with TRBD1. The CDR3 totals 16 residues. V trimming: 5 bases; J trimming: 0 bases; junction bases outside the gene matches: 6. CDR1 is SEHNR, CDR2 FQNEAQ, per germline (reference sequence). The CDR3 nucleotides read TGTGCCAGCAGCGCTTCTGGACAGGGCTCCTACAATGAGCAGTTCTTC. As protein: CASSASGQGSYNEQFF.

J is TRBJ2-7 and V is TRBV7-9; 7 nucleotides line up with TRBD2. CDR1 and CDR2 from the germline V gene are SEHNR and FQNEAQ (reference sequence). The CDR3 has 18 residues. The V segment lost 2 bases and the J segment 2 bases; nucleotides outside the gene matches: 15. The CDR3 spells CASSLMGSAGGRAYEQYF. CDR3 coding DNA: TGTGCCAGCAGCTTAATGGGGTCGGCCGGGGGGAGGGCCTACGAGCAGTACTTC.

The rearrangement links TRBV7-6 to TRBJ1-1; weak D call: TRBD1 (5 bases). The V end was cut by 5 bases, the J end by 2 bases, with 12 bases between. The germline CDR1 and CDR2 sequences are SGHVS and FNYEAQ. The CDR3 length is 14 residues. CDR3 in amino acids: CASSPSTGNTEAFF. In DNA, the CDR3 is TGTGCCAGCAGCCCCTCCACAGGAAACACTGAAGCTTTCTTT.

The CDR3 coding sequence is TGTGCCAGCAGTTTCCGGGACACTCTCACAGATACGCAGTATTTT. It specifies CASSFRDTLTDTQYF. The rearrangement joins TRBV28 to TRBJ2-3; TRBD1 is a possible D gene (6 bases). V shed 3 bases and J shed 2 bases, with 12 bases lying between them. The germline CDR1 and CDR2 sequences are MDHEN and SYDVKM. The CDR3 spans 15 residues.

This clone was observed a few times. The chain is built from TRBV7-9 and TRBJ2-7; D is ambiguous. The V end lost 1 base, the J end lost 3 bases, and 7 bases lay between the germline ends. CDR1 is SEHNR and CDR2 is FQNEAQ in the germline V gene (reference sequence). The CDR3 consists of 13 residues. This CDR3 is CASSLEYSYEQYV. The CDR3 nucleotides are TGTGCCAGCAGCTTAGAGTATAGCTACGAGCAGTACGTC.

The gene calls are TRBV19 and TRBJ2-1; 13 nucleotides align to TRBD2. The CDR3 totals 13 residues. Germline assignment: CDR1 LNHDA and CDR2 SQIVND (reference sequence). The V gene end was trimmed by 6 bases and the J gene end by 7 bases; junction bases not matched to a gene: 0. Written as DNA, the CDR3 is TGTGCCAGTAGACTAGCGGGGGGGAATGAGCAGTTCTTC. This encodes CASRLAGGNEQFF.

The chain employs TRBV6-1 and TRBJ2-1; 9 positions agree with TRBD2. Germline V CDR1 and CDR2: MNHNS, SASEGT. The CDR3 loop spans 15 amino acids. The V and J ends lost 2 bases and 4 bases, in that order; junction bases with no gene match: 3. The CDR3 region has the DNA TGTGCCAGCAGTGAAACGACTAGCGGATACAATGAGCAGTTCTTC. It is translated as CASSETTSGYNEQFF.